Presented here are 15 T cell receptor beta chains from one specimen sequenced in a study of identical twins. MiXCR, applied by TCRdb to the 5' RACE reads, yields one record per CDR3 protein. The sample holds more than 350,000 distinct CDR3 sequences, about 9% seen once. Input material: naive T cells sorted from blood. The receptor set was obtained from a woman between 45 and 60 years old in good health.

This clonotype was counted between two and nine times. The J gene is TRBJ2-1, the V gene TRBV5-1, with 10 bases aligning to TRBD2. CDR1 is SGHRS and CDR2 is YFSETQ in the germline V gene. This CDR3 spans 18 amino acids. With V trimmed by 5 bases and J by 0 bases, 11 bases remained unmatched. The CDR3, as DNA: TGCGCCAGCAGTCCCCAGGGGACTAGCGTTAGCTCCTACAATGAGCAGTTCTTC. Amino acids: CASSPQGTSVSSYNEQFF.

The chain couples TRBV2 to TRBJ2-1; 11 nucleotides agree with TRBD2. V trimming: 7 bases; J trimming: 4 bases; junction bases outside the gene matches: 6. Germline CDR1 and CDR2: SNHLY and FYNNEI. The CDR3 is 15 residues long. CDR3 sequence: CASNPTSGIYNEQFF. The CDR3 nucleotides read TGTGCCAGCAACCCGACTAGCGGGATTTACAATGAGCAGTTCTTC.

This clonotype occurred a few times. The rearrangement links TRBV25-1 to TRBJ2-5; maybe TRBD1 (6 bases). The V end lost 5 bases, the J end lost 1 base, and 11 bases lay between the germline ends. This CDR3 is 14 amino acids long. CDR1 and CDR2 from the germline V gene are MGHDK and SYGVNS. CDR3: CASSTYRAQETQYF. CDR3 DNA: TGTGCCAGCAGTACATACAGGGCCCAAGAGACCCAGTACTTC. The variable domain in full, completed from reference TRBV25-1 and TRBJ2-5, reads EADIYQTPRYLVIGTGKKITLECSQTMGHDKMYWYQQDPGMELHLIHYSYGVNSTEKGDLSSESTVSRIRTEHFPLTLESARPSHTSQYLCASSTYRAQETQYFGPGTRLLVL.

This clonotype has a count of ten or more. V is TRBV7-2 and J is TRBJ2-5; D may be TRBD1 (5 bases). Germline V gene data show CDR1 as SGHTA and CDR2 as FQGNSA. The germline V and J ends were trimmed by 3 bases and 7 bases, with 21 bases remaining between them. The CDR3 consists of 16 residues. This chain's CDR3 is CASSFHSVGAYGTQYF. The CDR3 DNA sequence: TGTGCCAGCAGCTTTCATTCTGTTGGGGCTTACGGGACCCAGTACTTC.

The genes are TRBV29-1 and TRBJ1-1, with 7 bases that match TRBD1. The CDR3 has 14 amino acids. Germline values: CDR1 SQVTM, CDR2 ANQGSEA. The V gene end was trimmed by 1 base and the J gene end by 5 bases; junction bases not matched to a gene: 7. CDR3 region: CSVEGRQGKTEAFF. Here the CDR3 DNA reads TGCAGCGTTGAAGGGCGACAGGGAAAAACTGAAGCTTTCTTT.

The V gene is TRBV5-1, the J gene TRBJ2-4; D not resolved. CDR1 is SGHRS, CDR2 YFSETQ, per germline. The V end lost 1 base, the J end lost 0 bases, and 8 bases lay between the germline ends. CDR3 length: 15 residues. The CDR3 protein is CASSLNWQAKNIQYF. Here the CDR3 DNA reads TGCGCCAGCAGCTTGAACTGGCAAGCCAAAAACATTCAGTACTTC.

The table lists this clonotype with a few counts. V is TRBV7-6 and J is TRBJ2-2; 8 nucleotides match TRBD2. The length of the CDR3 is 16 residues. V dropped 0 bases and J dropped 3; count of bases not matched to a gene: 3. The germline V gene has CDR1 SGHVS and CDR2 FNYEAQ. CDR3 residues: CASSLAGRGYTGELFF. The DNA of the CDR3 is TGTGCCAGCAGCTTAGCCGGGAGGGGATACACCGGGGAGCTGTTTTTT.

The chain carries TRBV12-3 or TRBV12-4 and TRBJ1-5, with a possible D match to TRBD1 (5 bases). The CDR3 is 15 residues long. V lost 2 bases to trimming and J lost 1 base, with 9 bases between them. The CDR3 loop reads CASSLSRVSNQPQHF. The CDR3, as DNA: TGTGCCAGCAGTTTATCCAGGGTCAGCAATCAGCCCCAGCATTTT.

This chain uses TRBV12-3 or TRBV12-4 with TRBJ2-1, with D unclear. V was trimmed by 6 bases and J by 6 bases, leaving 9 bases between them. This CDR3 comprises 12 residues. In DNA form, the CDR3 reads TGTGCCAGCAGCTGGTACCGCAATGAGCAGTTCTTC. This encodes CASSWYRNEQFF.

There are a few counts of this clonotype. This rearrangement joins TRBV20-1 to TRBJ1-4, with unresolved D. The CDR3 is 17 residues long. Trimming left V 3 bases short and J 0 bases short, with 17 bases between. Per germline, CDR1 DFQATT and CDR2 SNEGSKA (reference sequence). The CDR3 DNA is TGCAGTGCTAGGTCTTCGCAACCCTTTGCAACTAATGAAAAACTGTTTTTT. Translation: CSARSSQPFATNEKLFF.

The table lists this clonotype with many counts. The chain has TRBV5-1 and TRBJ2-1, with 10 bases identical to TRBD2. Germline-derived CDR1 and CDR2 are SGHRS and YFSETQ. The CDR3 contains 14 residues. V lost 5 bases to trimming and J lost 7 bases; unmatched junction nucleotides: 6. CDR3: CASRPSGSGNEQFF. As DNA, the CDR3 is TGCGCCAGCAGGCCTAGCGGGAGTGGAAATGAGCAGTTCTTC. The variable domain in full, completed from reference TRBV5-1 and TRBJ2-1, reads KAGVTQTPRYLIKTRGQQVTLSCSPISGHRSVSWYQQTPGQGLQFLFEYFSETQRNKGNFPGRFSGRQFSNSRSEMNVSTLELGDSALYLCASRPSGSGNEQFFGPGTRLTVL.

The table lists this clonotype with many counts. CDR3 amino acids: CASRTPYNEQFF. The CDR3 nucleotides read TGTGCCAGCAGGACACCCTACAATGAGCAGTTCTTC. The chain couples TRBV2 to TRBJ2-1, with D uncertain. The ends were cut back, 6 bases at V and 2 bases at J, with 5 bases in the middle. There are 12 residues in the CDR3. Germline-derived CDR1 and CDR2 are SNHLY and FYNNEI. Complete variable domain (other parts from reference TRBV2 and TRBJ2-1): EPEVTQTPSHQVTQMGQEVILRCVPISNHLYFYWYRQILGQKVEFLVSFYNNEISEKSEIFDDQFSVERPDGSNFTLKIRSTKLEDSAMYFCASRTPYNEQFFGPGTRLTVL.

This clonotype was recorded a few times. V usage is TRBV25-1 and J usage is TRBJ2-3; D perhaps matches TRBD2 (6 bases). V was pared by 3 bases and J by 7 bases, with 20 bases between. CDR1 and CDR2 (germline): MGHDK, SYGVNS. This CDR3 has 16 residues. The CDR3 reads CASSDIVWDSQHTQYF. The CDR3 DNA is TGTGCCAGCAGTGACATAGTTTGGGACTCCCAACATACGCAGTATTTT.

The table lists this clonotype with a few counts. This rearrangement joins TRBV20-1 to TRBJ2-7, with TRBD2 as a possible D gene (5 bases). Germline CDR1 and CDR2: DFQATT and SNEGSKA (reference sequence). The germline V and J ends were trimmed by 1 base and 3 bases, with 19 bases remaining between them. This CDR3 contains 16 residues. The CDR3 DNA is TGCAGTGCTAGAGGAACCCGGGATAGCGCCTACTACGAGCAGTACGTC. Its translation is CSARGTRDSAYYEQYV.

This clonotype was detected only a few times. The V and J genes are TRBV10-3 and TRBJ2-3; unclear D gene. From germline, CDR1 is ENHRY and CDR2 SYGVKD. V lost 4 bases to trimming and J lost 5 bases, with 22 bases between them. The CDR3 loop spans 17 amino acids. The CDR3 sequence: CAISGTPLLPPGDTQYF. The CDR3 region has the DNA TGTGCCATCAGTGGCACCCCCCTACTTCCGCCGGGAGATACGCAGTATTTT.